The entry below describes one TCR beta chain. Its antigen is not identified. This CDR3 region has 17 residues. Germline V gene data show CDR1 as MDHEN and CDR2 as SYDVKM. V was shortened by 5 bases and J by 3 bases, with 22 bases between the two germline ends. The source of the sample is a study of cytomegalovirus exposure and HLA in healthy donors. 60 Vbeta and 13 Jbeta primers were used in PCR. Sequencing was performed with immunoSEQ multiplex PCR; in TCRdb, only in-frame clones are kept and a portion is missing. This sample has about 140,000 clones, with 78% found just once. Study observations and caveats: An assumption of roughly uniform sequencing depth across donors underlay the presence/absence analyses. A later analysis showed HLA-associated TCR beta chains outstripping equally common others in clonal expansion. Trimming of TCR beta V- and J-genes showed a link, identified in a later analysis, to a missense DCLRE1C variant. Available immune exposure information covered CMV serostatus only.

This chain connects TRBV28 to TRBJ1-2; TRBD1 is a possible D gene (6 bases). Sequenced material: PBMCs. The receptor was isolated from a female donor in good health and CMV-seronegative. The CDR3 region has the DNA TGTGCCAGCAGTCCCCGGGTCCGGGACAACGCTTACTATGGCTACACCTTC. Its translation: CASSPRVRDNAYYGYTF.